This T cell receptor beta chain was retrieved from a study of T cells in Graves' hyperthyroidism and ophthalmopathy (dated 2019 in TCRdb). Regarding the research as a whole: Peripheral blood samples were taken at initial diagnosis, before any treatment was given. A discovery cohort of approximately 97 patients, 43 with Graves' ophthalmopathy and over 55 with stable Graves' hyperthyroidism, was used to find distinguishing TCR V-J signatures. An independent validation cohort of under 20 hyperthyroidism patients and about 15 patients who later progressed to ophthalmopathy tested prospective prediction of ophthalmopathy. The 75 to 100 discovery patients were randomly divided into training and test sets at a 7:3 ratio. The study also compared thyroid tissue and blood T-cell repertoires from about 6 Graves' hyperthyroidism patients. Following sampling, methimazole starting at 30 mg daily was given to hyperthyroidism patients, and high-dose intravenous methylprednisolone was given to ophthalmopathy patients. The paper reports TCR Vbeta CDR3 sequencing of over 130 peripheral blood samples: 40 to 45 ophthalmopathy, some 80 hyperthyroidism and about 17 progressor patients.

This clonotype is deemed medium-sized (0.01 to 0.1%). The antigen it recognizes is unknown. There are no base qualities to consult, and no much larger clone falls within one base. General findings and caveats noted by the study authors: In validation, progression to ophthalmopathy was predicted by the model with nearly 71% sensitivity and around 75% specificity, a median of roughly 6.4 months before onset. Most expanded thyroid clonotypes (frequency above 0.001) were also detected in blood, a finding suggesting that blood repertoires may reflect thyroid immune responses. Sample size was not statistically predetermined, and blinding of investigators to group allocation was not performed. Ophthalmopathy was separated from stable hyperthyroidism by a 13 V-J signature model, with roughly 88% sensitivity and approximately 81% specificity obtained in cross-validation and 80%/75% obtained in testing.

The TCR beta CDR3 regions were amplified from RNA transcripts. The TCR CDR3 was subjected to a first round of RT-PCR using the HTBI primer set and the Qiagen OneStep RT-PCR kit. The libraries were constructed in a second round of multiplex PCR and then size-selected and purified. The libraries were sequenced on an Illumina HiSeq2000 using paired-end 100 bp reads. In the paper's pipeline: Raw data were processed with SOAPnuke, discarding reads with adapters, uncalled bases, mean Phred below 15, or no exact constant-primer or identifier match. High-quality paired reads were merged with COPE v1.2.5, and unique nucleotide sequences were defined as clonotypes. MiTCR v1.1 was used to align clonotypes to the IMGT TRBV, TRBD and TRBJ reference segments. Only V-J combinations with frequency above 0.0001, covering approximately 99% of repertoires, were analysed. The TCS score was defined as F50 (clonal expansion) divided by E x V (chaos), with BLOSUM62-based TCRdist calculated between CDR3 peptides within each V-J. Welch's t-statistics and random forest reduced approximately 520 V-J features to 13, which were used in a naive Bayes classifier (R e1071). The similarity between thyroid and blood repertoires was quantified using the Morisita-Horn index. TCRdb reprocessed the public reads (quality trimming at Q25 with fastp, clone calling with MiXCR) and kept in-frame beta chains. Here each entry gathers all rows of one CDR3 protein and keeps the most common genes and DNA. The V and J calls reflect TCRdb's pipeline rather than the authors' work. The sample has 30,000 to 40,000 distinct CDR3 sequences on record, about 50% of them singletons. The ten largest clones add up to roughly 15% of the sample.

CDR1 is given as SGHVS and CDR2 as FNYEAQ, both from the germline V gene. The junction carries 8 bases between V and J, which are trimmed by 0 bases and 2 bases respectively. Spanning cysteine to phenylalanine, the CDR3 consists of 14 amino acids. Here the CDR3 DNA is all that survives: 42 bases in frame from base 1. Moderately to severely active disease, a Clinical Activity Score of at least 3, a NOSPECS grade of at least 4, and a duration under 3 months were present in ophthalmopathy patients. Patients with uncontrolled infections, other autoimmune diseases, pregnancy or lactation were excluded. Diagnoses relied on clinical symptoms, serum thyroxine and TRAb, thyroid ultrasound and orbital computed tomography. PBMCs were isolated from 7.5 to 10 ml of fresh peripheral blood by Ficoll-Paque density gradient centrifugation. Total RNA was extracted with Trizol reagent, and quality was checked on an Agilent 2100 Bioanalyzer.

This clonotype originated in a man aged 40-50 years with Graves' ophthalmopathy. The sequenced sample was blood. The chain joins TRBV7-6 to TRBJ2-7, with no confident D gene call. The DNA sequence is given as TGTGCCAGCAGCTTAGCTCAGAAGACCTACGAGCAGTACTTC. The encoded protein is CASSLAQKTYEQYF.